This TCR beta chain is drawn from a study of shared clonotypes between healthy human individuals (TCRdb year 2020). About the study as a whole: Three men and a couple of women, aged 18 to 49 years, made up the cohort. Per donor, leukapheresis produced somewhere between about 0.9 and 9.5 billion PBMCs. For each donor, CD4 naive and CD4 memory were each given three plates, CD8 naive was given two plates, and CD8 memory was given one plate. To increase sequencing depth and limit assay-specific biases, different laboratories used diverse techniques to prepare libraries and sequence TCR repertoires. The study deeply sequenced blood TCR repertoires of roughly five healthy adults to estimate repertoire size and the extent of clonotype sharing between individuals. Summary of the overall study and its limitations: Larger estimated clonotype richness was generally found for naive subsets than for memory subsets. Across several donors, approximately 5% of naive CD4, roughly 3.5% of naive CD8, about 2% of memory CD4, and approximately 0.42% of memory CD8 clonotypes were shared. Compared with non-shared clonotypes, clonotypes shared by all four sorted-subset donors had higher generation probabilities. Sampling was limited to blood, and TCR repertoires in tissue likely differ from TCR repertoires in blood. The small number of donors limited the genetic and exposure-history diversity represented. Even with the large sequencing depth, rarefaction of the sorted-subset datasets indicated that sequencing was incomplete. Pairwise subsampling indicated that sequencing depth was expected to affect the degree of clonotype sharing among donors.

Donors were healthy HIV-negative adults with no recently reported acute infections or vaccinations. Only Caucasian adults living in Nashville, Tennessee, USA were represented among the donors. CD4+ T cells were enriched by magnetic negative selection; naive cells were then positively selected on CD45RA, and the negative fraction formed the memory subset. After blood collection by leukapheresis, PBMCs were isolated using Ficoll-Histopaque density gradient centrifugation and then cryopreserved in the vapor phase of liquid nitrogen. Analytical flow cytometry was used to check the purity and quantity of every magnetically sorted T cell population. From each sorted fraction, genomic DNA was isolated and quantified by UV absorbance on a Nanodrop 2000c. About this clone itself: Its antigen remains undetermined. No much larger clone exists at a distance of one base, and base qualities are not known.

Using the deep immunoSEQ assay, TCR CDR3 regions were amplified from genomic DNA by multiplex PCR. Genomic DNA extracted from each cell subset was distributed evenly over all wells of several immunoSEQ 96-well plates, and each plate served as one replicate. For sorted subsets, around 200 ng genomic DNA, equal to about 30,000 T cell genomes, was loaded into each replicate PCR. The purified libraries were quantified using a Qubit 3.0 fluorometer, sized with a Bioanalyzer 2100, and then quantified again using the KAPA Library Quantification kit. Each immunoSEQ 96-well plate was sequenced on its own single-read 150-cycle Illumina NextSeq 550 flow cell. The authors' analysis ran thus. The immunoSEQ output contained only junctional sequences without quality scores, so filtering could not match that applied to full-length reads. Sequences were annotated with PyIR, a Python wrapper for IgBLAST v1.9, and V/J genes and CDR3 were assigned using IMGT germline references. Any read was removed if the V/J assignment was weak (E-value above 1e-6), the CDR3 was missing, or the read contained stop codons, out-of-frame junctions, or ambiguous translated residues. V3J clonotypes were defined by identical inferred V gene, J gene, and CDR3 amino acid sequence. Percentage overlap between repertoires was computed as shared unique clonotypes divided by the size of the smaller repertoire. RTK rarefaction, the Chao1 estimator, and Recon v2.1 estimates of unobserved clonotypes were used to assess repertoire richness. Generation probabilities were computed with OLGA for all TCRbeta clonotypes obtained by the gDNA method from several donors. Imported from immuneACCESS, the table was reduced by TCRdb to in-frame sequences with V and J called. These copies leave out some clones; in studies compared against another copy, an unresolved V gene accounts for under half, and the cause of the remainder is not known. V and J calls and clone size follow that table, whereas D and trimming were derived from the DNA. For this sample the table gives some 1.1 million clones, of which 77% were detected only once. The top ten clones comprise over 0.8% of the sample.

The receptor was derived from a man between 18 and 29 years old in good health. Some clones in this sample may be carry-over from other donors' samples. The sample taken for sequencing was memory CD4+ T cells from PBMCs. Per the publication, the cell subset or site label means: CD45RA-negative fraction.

The bases are TGTGCCAGCAGTAATTGGGTCCTGAACACTGAAGCTTTCTTT. It codes for CASSNWVLNTEAFF. In this chain, TRBV2 is recombined with TRBJ1-1, with the identity of the D gene unclear. Via the germline V gene, CDR1 is SNHLY and CDR2 FYNNEI. Trimming at the junction amounts to 5 bases on V and 0 bases on J, and the germline ends lie 10 bases apart. Reading from cysteine to phenylalanine, the CDR3 counts 14 amino acids. Only the CDR3 DNA stays, 42 bases, in frame from base 1. Beyond the CDR3, the reference TRBV2 and TRBJ1-1 genes provide the residues; the full variable domain reads: EPEVTQTPSHQVTQMGQEVILRCVPISNHLYFYWYRQILGQKVEFLVSFYNNEISEKSEIFDDQFSVERPDGSNFTLKIRSTKLEDSAMYFCASSNWVLNTEAFFGQGTRLTVV.